The subject of this entry is one TCR beta chain. The data derive from a study of blood T cell repertoires in COVID-19. Per the original data handling: Reference gene primer amplification yielded estimated nucleated cell counts. Assay: immunoSEQ multiplex PCR; the TCRdb copy retains only in-frame clones and omits some. The DNA was the basis for D and trimming; V, J and clone size are from that table. The table lists over 200,000 clones, about 86% of them singletons. The receptor comes from a woman in her 30s who had been exposed to COVID-19. Sequenced input: PBMCs or T cells enriched from blood (not recorded which).

The CDR3: CAISEALAGDYEQYF. CDR3 DNA sequence: TGTGCCATCAGCGAAGCACTAGCGGGGGACTACGAGCAGTACTTC. The rearrangement uses TRBV10-3 and TRBJ2-7; 11 positions agree with TRBD2. Germline V gene lookup returns CDR1 ENHRY and CDR2 SYGVKD. Germline trimming cut 6 bases from V and 3 bases from J; bases unmatched to any gene: 7. CDR3 length: 15 residues.